This record looks at one TCR beta chain sequence and its context. Its antigen is undetermined. The sample belongs to a study of T cell clonotyping in hematopoietic cell transplantation. General study points: Without cell sorting, CD4 versus CD8 contributions remain unresolved.

Regarding time point: recipient sample about 28 days before transplant, after cytoreduction. Recipient blood drawn about 28 days pretransplant and days 30, 100, 180 after. The V gene's germline CDR1 is LNHDA and CDR2 SQIVND (reference sequence). Trimming cost V 7 bases and J 0 bases, with 16 bases left between them. CDR3 length: 16 residues. Libraries were prepared by immunoSEQ multiplex PCR; TCRdb keeps only in-frame clonotypes and omits some of them. The table has about 76,000 clones, 90% to 97% seen once. The rearrangement links TRBV19 to TRBJ1-5, with D unresolved. Here the sequenced sample was peripheral blood mononuclear cells, taken before stem cell transplant. This receptor was identified in a woman aged 50 to 60 with acute myeloid leukemia. Some clones in this sample may be carry-over from other donors' samples. The CDR3 DNA reads TGTGCCAGTACTACAGAATGGGCAGATAGCAATCAGCCCCAGCATTTT. Its protein product is CASTTEWADSNQPQHF.